The 8 T cell receptor beta chains in this list originate from one sample, sequenced in a study of cytomegalovirus exposure and HLA in healthy donors. Profiling relied on immunoSEQ multiplex PCR, and the TCRdb table lists in-frame clones only, not all of them. The repertoire holds roughly 300,000 clones, with approximately 90% as singletons. The sequenced sample consisted of PBMCs. These receptors were collected from a woman aged 25 to 39 in good health and CMV-seropositive.

The sample holds a few counts of this clone. The chain joins TRBV5-8 to TRBJ2-2, with 8 bases that match TRBD2. The CDR3 has 15 residues. V lost 3 bases to trimming and J lost 6 bases; unmatched junction nucleotides: 7. CDR1 is SGHTS and CDR2 is YDEGEE in the germline V gene. The CDR3: CASSSGLGEAGELFF. The CDR3 DNA reads TGTGCCAGCAGCTCGGGACTAGGCGAGGCCGGGGAGCTGTTTTTT.

This rearrangement joins TRBV2 to TRBJ1-1, with D unclear. V was pared by 1 base and J by 8 bases, with 8 bases between. Germline V lookup: CDR1 SNHLY, CDR2 FYNNEI. The CDR3 consists of 12 residues. The CDR3 here is CASSEGGVEAFF. In DNA, the CDR3 is TGTGCCAGCAGTGAAGGGGGAGTGGAAGCTTTCTTT.

This chain connects TRBV27 to TRBJ2-5, with D tentatively TRBD2 (7 bases). This CDR3 is 15 amino acids long. V lost 6 bases, J lost 7 bases, and 21 bases lay in between. CDR1 is MNHEY, CDR2 SMNVEV, per germline (reference sequence). CDR3 sequence (DNA): TGTGCCAGCAGCTCCTGGGGGGGCCCGGAGGGGACCCAGTACTTC. Encoded protein: CASSSWGGPEGTQYF.

The chain uses TRBV10-3 and TRBJ1-2, with a possible D match to TRBD1 (5 bases). Germline V gives CDR1 ENHRY, CDR2 SYGVKD. V was trimmed by 10 bases and J by 4 bases, leaving 19 bases between them. The CDR3 is made up of 14 amino acids. The CDR3 loop is CANRDENNGYGYTF. As DNA, the CDR3 is TGTGCCAACCGGGACGAAAATAATGGCTATGGCTACACCTTC.

V usage is TRBV6-1 and J usage is TRBJ1-2; the D is unclear. CDR3 length: 11 amino acids. Deletions cut 7 bases from V and 5 bases from J, with 8 bases between. Germline CDR1 and CDR2: MNHNS and SASEGT. CDR3 DNA sequence: TGTGCCAGCAATTATCAATATGGCTACACCTTC. Its protein is CASNYQYGYTF.

V is TRBV19 and J is TRBJ1-5; D not certain. The CDR3 contains 14 residues. Per the germline V gene, CDR1 is LNHDA and CDR2 is SQIVND (reference sequence). Trimming took off 3 bases at V and 0 bases at J, with 6 bases between the two ends. The chain's CDR3 is CASSIGFSNQPQHF. CDR3 DNA: TGTGCCAGTAGTATTGGTTTTAGCAATCAGCCCCAGCATTTT.

The V gene is TRBV7-2, the J gene TRBJ2-7; weak D call: TRBD2 (6 bases). Trimming pared 5 bases from V and 3 bases from J, leaving 14 bases between. This CDR3 has 14 residues. Germline V gene lookup returns CDR1 SGHTA and CDR2 FQGNSA. Here the CDR3 DNA reads TGTGCCAGCAGCCCCTCAAGGGGAGGCTACGAGCAGTACTTC. Translated: CASSPSRGGYEQYF. The variable domain in full, completed from reference TRBV7-2 and TRBJ2-7, reads GAGVSQSPSNKVTEKGKDVELRCDPISGHTALYWYRQSLGQGLEFLIYFQGNSAPDKSGLPSDRFSAERTGGSVSTLTIQRTQQEDSAVYLCASSPSRGGYEQYFGPGTRLTVT.

V is TRBV28 and J is TRBJ2-7, with D possibly TRBD2 on 6 matching bases. CDR1 is MDHEN, CDR2 SYDVKM, per germline. The CDR3 covers 13 residues. Trimming cost V 7 bases and J 2 bases, with 12 bases left between them. The CDR3 nucleotides are TGTGCCAGCACCTCTCCGGGGGCCTACGAGCAGTACTTC. It specifies CASTSPGAYEQYF.